Below are 7 T cell receptor beta chains sequenced from a single sample in a study of shared clonotypes between healthy human individuals. Method: immunoSEQ multiplex PCR; TCRdb's copy keeps in-frame clones and lacks some. The data contain around 700,000 clones, roughly 70% of them singletons. Source material: memory CD4+ T cells sorted from blood. The subset here: CD45RA-negative fraction. These receptors all come from a woman in her 30s in good health.

The CDR3 region is CASIGTGSYEQYF. CDR3 nucleotides: TGTGCCAGCATCGGGACAGGGTCCTACGAGCAGTACTTC. V and J are TRBV27 and TRBJ2-7; TRBD1 matches 9 bases. The trim removed 7 bases at V and 1 base at J, leaving 2 bases unmatched. This CDR3 region has 13 residues. Germline V gene lookup returns CDR1 MNHEY and CDR2 SMNVEV (reference sequence).

The V gene is TRBV7-6, the J gene TRBJ2-7; maybe TRBD2 (6 bases). This CDR3 comprises 13 residues. Trimming pared 11 bases from V and 7 bases from J, leaving 21 bases between. Germline CDR1 SGHVS, CDR2 FNYEAQ. The CDR3 protein is CALESGGPGEQYF. In DNA form, the CDR3 reads TGTGCCCTAGAATCAGGAGGGCCGGGAGAGCAGTACTTC.

The CDR3 sequence: CASSPLGNYGYTF. The CDR3 coding sequence is TGTGCCAGCAGTCCTTTGGGGAACTATGGCTACACCTTC. The rearrangement joins TRBV2 to TRBJ1-2; D is uncertain. Germline CDR1 reads SNHLY; CDR2 reads FYNNEI. The CDR3 has 13 residues. V was shortened by 5 bases and J by 2 bases, with 9 bases between the two germline ends.

This clone was seen just once. This sequence joins TRBV28 and TRBJ2-7; 10 nucleotides line up with TRBD1. J gave up 0 bases and V 6 bases, and 5 bases lay outside the gene matches. Per the germline V gene, CDR1 is MDHEN and CDR2 is SYDVKM. This CDR3 has 15 amino acids. For the CDR3, the DNA is TGTGCCAGCAGAGAAGACAGGGGGCGCTCCTACGAGCAGTACTTC. Its protein is CASREDRGRSYEQYF.

The chain employs TRBV7-9 and TRBJ1-4; D unresolved. V was shortened by 5 bases and J by 1 base, with 11 bases between the two germline ends. The germline V gene encodes CDR1 SEHNR and CDR2 FQNEAQ (reference sequence). The CDR3 spans 15 residues. CDR3 bases: TGTGCCAGCAGCCCGAGAGCGGGAACTAATGAAAAACTGTTTTTT. Its protein is CASSPRAGTNEKLFF.

The chain links TRBV6-1 to TRBJ2-3; unclear D gene. Trimming pared 5 bases from V and 6 bases from J, leaving 12 bases between. The length of the CDR3 is 13 residues. CDR1 MNHNS and CDR2 SASEGT come from the germline V gene. The CDR3 DNA reads TGTGCCAGCAGTAGGCGAGCTGAGGATACGCAGTATTTT. As protein: CASSRRAEDTQYF.

This chain joins TRBV6-5 and TRBJ1-3; D is perhaps TRBD1 (5 bases). Trimming removed 0 bases from V and 0 bases from J, with 9 bases in between. The CDR3 has 16 amino acids. CDR1 is MNHEY, CDR2 SVGAGI, per germline. Written as DNA, the CDR3 is TGTGCCAGCAGTTACTCTATGGGGGTCTCTGGAAACACCATATATTTT. Translating it yields CASSYSMGVSGNTIYF.